The 27 T cell receptor beta chains listed next were all sequenced from one sample in a study of T cell repertoires in cytomegalovirus infection. TCRdb fed the reads into MiXCR, producing one record per CDR3 protein. There are around 530,000 distinct CDR3 sequences in the sample; 26% occur only once, and approximately 13% lies in the top ten. Sample: PBMCs. The receptors here all came from a human donor in good health (CMV status not recorded). Some clones in this sample may be carry-over from other donors' samples.

This clonotype was seen at least ten times. The chain uses TRBV7-2 and TRBJ2-3; D gene uncertain. Trimming stripped 1 base from V and 4 bases from J, with 6 bases between. Germline V gives CDR1 SGHTA, CDR2 FQGNSA. The CDR3 totals 13 residues. The CDR3 protein is CASSLDVSDTQYF. CDR3 nucleotides: TGTGCCAGCAGCTTAGACGTGTCAGATACGCAGTATTTT.

The chain combines TRBV30 with TRBJ2-1; TRBD1 or TRBD2 may be the D gene (5 bases each). The V end lost 2 bases, the J end lost 2 bases, and 10 bases lay between the germline ends. This CDR3 has 14 amino acids. Germline V gene sequence: CDR1 GTSNPN, CDR2 SVGIG (reference sequence). CDR3 protein: CAWSRVGAYNEQFF. DNA for the CDR3: TGTGCCTGGAGTAGAGTGGGGGCCTACAATGAGCAGTTCTTC.

This clonotype was seen ten or more times. V and J are TRBV7-2 and TRBJ2-5; a weak D match, TRBD2 (6 bases). The CDR3 loop spans 13 amino acids. CDR1 SGHTA and CDR2 FQGNSA come from the germline V gene. Trimming took off 0 bases at V and 13 bases at J, with 15 bases between the two ends. The CDR3 sequence: CASSLANRDFLYF. CDR3 coding DNA: TGTGCCAGCAGCTTAGCGAACCGGGACTTTCTGTACTTC.

Of note for this clonotype: A clone one base away is much larger, so this may be a read error. A read error is likely, as this CDR3 ends without the conserved phenylalanine or tryptophan. The CDR3 loop is CASSSGTQTGELFL. CDR3 DNA: TGTGCCAGCAGCTCCGGGACGCAAACCGGGGAGCTGTTTTTG. The genes are TRBV11-1 and TRBJ2-2; D may match TRBD1 or TRBD2 (5 bases each). The CDR3 runs 14 residues. V lost 4 bases and J lost 5, with 11 bases in between. Germline assignment: CDR1 SGHAT and CDR2 FQDESV (reference sequence).

This clonotype occurred a few times. The chain has TRBV7-2 and TRBJ1-1; the D is unclear. V was clipped by 2 bases and J by 1 base, with 11 bases between them. The CDR3 sequence is 15 residues long. Germline CDR1 and CDR2: SGHTA and FQGNSA. DNA for the CDR3: TGTGCCAGCAGCTTAAGTTTTGCAGCGAACACTGAAGCTTTCTTT. This codes for CASSLSFAANTEAFF.

The chain carries TRBV6-2 or TRBV6-3 and TRBJ2-1; 15 bases are shared with TRBD2. Germline CDR1 MNHEY, CDR2 SVGEGT. The CDR3 sequence is 15 residues long. V was clipped by 6 bases and J by 7 bases; unmatched bases: 4. The CDR3 nucleotides read TGTGCCAGCAGACCTGGGACTAGCGGGGGGAATGAGCAGTTCTTC. Protein: CASRPGTSGGNEQFF.

J is TRBJ1-6 and V is TRBV7-2; tentative D call: TRBD1 (6 bases). Trimming removed 1 base from V and 7 bases from J, with 11 bases in between. CDR3 length: 15 amino acids. The germline V gene has CDR1 SGHTA and CDR2 FQGNSA. The CDR3 is CASSLVAGDNSPLHF. CDR3 bases: TGTGCCAGCAGCTTAGTAGCAGGGGACAATTCACCCCTCCACTTT. Based on the CDR3 plus reference TRBV7-2 and TRBJ1-6, the full variable domain is GAGVSQSPSNKVTEKGKDVELRCDPISGHTALYWYRQSLGQGLEFLIYFQGNSAPDKSGLPSDRFSAERTGGSVSTLTIQRTQQEDSAVYLCASSLVAGDNSPLHFGNGTRLTVT.

This clonotype showed up just once. The chain carries TRBV6-2 or TRBV6-3 and TRBJ1-5; D remains unclear. Trimming cost V 5 bases and J 5 bases, with 13 bases left between them. The CDR3 is 14 residues long. CDR1 MNHEY and CDR2 SVGEGT come from the germline V gene. CDR3: CASSHGVWDQPQHF. In DNA form, the CDR3 reads TGTGCCAGCAGTCACGGGGTCTGGGATCAGCCCCAGCATTTT.

This chain connects TRBV18 to TRBJ2-6; tentatively, D is TRBD1 (7 bases). From germline, CDR1 is KGHSH and CDR2 LQKENI. V was trimmed by 3 bases and J by 3 bases, leaving 18 bases between them. The CDR3 totals 18 residues. DNA of the CDR3: TGTGCCAGCTCACCTCGACAGGGAGGCTTAGTTGGGGCCAACGTCCTGACTTTC. It encodes CASSPRQGGLVGANVLTF.

This chain connects TRBV19 to TRBJ2-5; D unresolved. V gave up 4 bases and J gave up 1 base, with 7 bases separating them. This CDR3 is built from 13 residues. Germline CDR1 reads LNHDA; CDR2 reads SQIVND (reference sequence). The CDR3 here is CASSKLFQETQYF. The CDR3 bases are TGTGCCAGTAGTAAGCTCTTCCAAGAGACCCAGTACTTC.

This clonotype was seen at least ten times. This sequence joins TRBV6-1 and TRBJ2-3, with D tentatively TRBD1 or TRBD2 (5 bases each). CDR3 length: 16 residues. The V end lost 5 bases, the J end lost 3 bases, and 18 bases lay between the germline ends. The germline V gene encodes CDR1 MNHNS and CDR2 SASEGT. CDR3 nucleotide sequence: TGTGCCAGCAGTCCGTCCAGGGACCGGTCAACAGATACGCAGTATTTT. Protein product: CASSPSRDRSTDTQYF.

This clonotype was recorded at least ten times. The V gene is TRBV7-2, the J gene TRBJ2-5, with 10 bases that match TRBD2. There are 15 residues in the CDR3. CDR1 is SGHTA and CDR2 is FQGNSA in the germline V gene. The trim removed 5 bases at V and 2 bases at J, leaving 5 bases unmatched. CDR3 amino acids: CASSPGLAAQETQYF. CDR3 sequence (DNA): TGTGCCAGCAGCCCCGGACTAGCGGCACAAGAGACCCAGTACTTC.

This clonotype was detected a few times. The V call is TRBV19, the J call TRBJ1-2, with unresolved D. The CDR3 loop spans 15 amino acids. V was trimmed by 1 base and J by 0 bases, leaving 9 bases between them. Germline V gives CDR1 LNHDA, CDR2 SQIVND (reference sequence). In nucleotides, the CDR3 is TGTGCCAGTAGTATAGGAGGCAGTACTAACTATGGCTACACCTTC. Encoded protein: CASSIGGSTNYGYTF. Looking up the rest from reference TRBV19 and TRBJ1-2 gives the full variable domain: DGGITQSPKYLFRKEGQNVTLSCEQNLNHDAMYWYRQDPGQGLRLIYYSQIVNDFQKGDIAEGYSVSREKKESFPLTVTSAQKNPTAFYLCASSIGGSTNYGYTFGSGTRLTVV.

V and J are TRBV4-1 and TRBJ2-7; the D is unclear. The CDR3 covers 19 residues. Deletions cut 0 bases from V and 0 bases from J, with 21 bases between. Germline CDR1 MGHRA, CDR2 YSYEKL. The CDR3 loop is CASSQDLNHPFAPSYEQYF. In DNA, the CDR3 is TGCGCCAGCAGCCAAGATCTTAATCACCCATTCGCCCCCTCCTACGAGCAGTACTTC.

This clonotype was seen more than once but under ten times. CDR3 DNA: TGTGCCAGCGAGGGGGCAGGGGCTGGTCAGCCCCAGCATTTT. This gives the protein CASEGAGAGQPQHF. This chain connects TRBV5-6 to TRBJ1-5; 7 bases are shared with TRBD1. The V and J ends lost 7 bases and 6 bases, in that order; junction bases with no gene match: 10. The CDR3 consists of 14 residues. Germline values: CDR1 SGHDT, CDR2 YYEEEE.

This clonotype appeared many times. The CDR3 loop reads CASSLRGVGNEQFF. For the CDR3, the DNA is TGTGCCAGCAGCTTAAGGGGAGTGGGCAATGAGCAGTTCTTC. The genes are TRBV7-8 and TRBJ2-1; possibly TRBD1 or TRBD2 for D (5 bases each). The CDR3 contains 14 residues. Trimming left V 2 bases short and J 6 bases short, with 11 bases between. Per the germline V gene, CDR1 is SGHVS and CDR2 is FQNEAQ.

This clonotype was seen many times. CDR3 sequence (DNA): TGTGCCAGCAGCCCCAGCCTAGTCGCAGATACGCAGTATTTT. Amino acids: CASSPSLVADTQYF. This chain connects TRBV7-2 to TRBJ2-3; D ambiguous. CDR1 SGHTA and CDR2 FQGNSA come from the germline V gene. V lost 5 bases and J 4 bases, leaving 13 bases between the germline ends. This CDR3 contains 14 residues. Full variable domain (rest looked up from reference TRBV7-2 and TRBJ2-3): GAGVSQSPSNKVTEKGKDVELRCDPISGHTALYWYRQSLGQGLEFLIYFQGNSAPDKSGLPSDRFSAERTGGSVSTLTIQRTQQEDSAVYLCASSPSLVADTQYFGPGTRLTVL.

The chain recombines TRBV6-2 or TRBV6-3 with TRBJ1-2; D remains unclear. The germline gives CDR1 MNHEY, CDR2 SVGEGT. The CDR3 is 14 amino acids. Between the trimmed V and J ends, which lost 0 bases and 4 bases, there was a span of 9 bases. CDR3 region: CASSYSSISYGYTF. The CDR3 DNA is TGTGCCAGCAGTTACTCGAGCATTTCCTATGGCTACACCTTC.

The rearrangement uses TRBV24-1 and TRBJ2-1, with 8 nucleotides matching TRBD2. CDR1 and CDR2 (germline): KGHDR, SFDVKD. J gave up 9 bases and V 0 bases, and 6 bases lay outside the gene matches. The CDR3 sequence is 15 residues long. The CDR3 region has the DNA TGTGCCACCAGTGATTTGGGTAGCGGGATAGGTGAGCAGTTCTTC. Amino acids: CATSDLGSGIGEQFF.

The genes are TRBV11-2 and TRBJ2-1; tentatively, D is TRBD1 or TRBD2 (5 bases each). V was pared by 3 bases and J by 4 bases, with 13 bases between. This CDR3 contains 15 residues. Per germline, CDR1 SGHAT and CDR2 FQNNGV. The DNA for the CDR3 is TGTGCCAGCAGCTTCGAGGGGTTAGGGTACAATGAGCAGTTCTTC. Residues: CASSFEGLGYNEQFF.

There are a few counts of this clonotype. The chain recombines TRBV7-9 with TRBJ2-7; TRBD1 is a possible D gene (5 bases). The CDR3 spans 13 residues. V was cut by 4 bases and J by 6 bases, with 13 bases left in between. Looked up from germline, CDR1 is SEHNR and CDR2 is FQNEAQ (reference sequence). This CDR3 is CASSSWGLIEQYF. The CDR3 coding sequence is TGTGCCAGCAGCTCGTGGGGCCTCATCGAGCAGTACTTC.

CDR3 sequence reads: CASTPGQGAGGANVLTF. In DNA form, the CDR3 reads TGTGCCAGCACCCCGGGACAGGGGGCTGGTGGGGCCAACGTCCTGACTTTC. The chain couples TRBV12-3 or TRBV12-4 to TRBJ2-6, with 12 bases that match TRBD1. V was clipped by 7 bases and J by 3 bases; unmatched bases: 7. The CDR3 is 17 residues long.

The J gene is TRBJ2-4, the V gene TRBV20-1, with D possibly matching TRBD2 (6 bases). V was shortened by 6 bases and J by 6 bases, with 12 bases between the two germline ends. CDR3 length: 12 residues. Germline CDR1 and CDR2: DFQATT and SNEGSKA (reference sequence). CDR3 bases: TGCAGTGCCACGGGACTGGGAAACATTCAGTACTTC. Translating it yields CSATGLGNIQYF.

J is TRBJ2-7 and V is TRBV6-2 or TRBV6-3; no firm D call. The CDR3 loop spans 13 amino acids. CDR1 is MNHEY and CDR2 is SVGEGT in the germline V gene. Trimming left V 3 bases short and J 2 bases short, with 8 bases between. The CDR3 nucleotides are TGTGCCAGCAGTTATCGGGCCACCTACGAGCAGTACTTC. Amino acids: CASSYRATYEQYF.

The CDR3 loop is CAISAGLASDEQFF. The DNA for the CDR3 is TGTGCCATCAGTGCGGGACTAGCATCCGATGAGCAGTTCTTC. V usage is TRBV10-3 and J usage is TRBJ2-1; 9 nucleotides line up with TRBD2. Germline V gene lookup returns CDR1 ENHRY and CDR2 SYGVKD. This CDR3 has 14 amino acids. Trimming at V came to 4 bases and at J to 8 bases, leaving 6 bases not matched to a gene.

This clonotype occurred a few times. The V and J genes are TRBV29-1 and TRBJ1-2; 8 nucleotides match TRBD1. The V segment lost 3 bases and the J segment 8 bases; nucleotides outside the gene matches: 2. Germline values: CDR1 SQVTM, CDR2 ANQGSEA. The CDR3 length is 11 residues. The chain's CDR3 is CSVEDRAGYTF. The CDR3 nucleotides read TGCAGCGTTGAGGACAGGGCGGGCTACACCTTC.

This chain links TRBV5-4 with TRBJ2-5, with unresolved D. The V and J ends lost 4 bases and 4 bases respectively, with 17 bases between them. Germline assignment: CDR1 SGHNT and CDR2 YYREEE (reference sequence). The CDR3 runs to 15 residues. This CDR3 is CASSVPGLVGETQYF. The CDR3 DNA reads TGTGCCAGCAGCGTGCCGGGCCTAGTAGGAGAGACCCAGTACTTC.